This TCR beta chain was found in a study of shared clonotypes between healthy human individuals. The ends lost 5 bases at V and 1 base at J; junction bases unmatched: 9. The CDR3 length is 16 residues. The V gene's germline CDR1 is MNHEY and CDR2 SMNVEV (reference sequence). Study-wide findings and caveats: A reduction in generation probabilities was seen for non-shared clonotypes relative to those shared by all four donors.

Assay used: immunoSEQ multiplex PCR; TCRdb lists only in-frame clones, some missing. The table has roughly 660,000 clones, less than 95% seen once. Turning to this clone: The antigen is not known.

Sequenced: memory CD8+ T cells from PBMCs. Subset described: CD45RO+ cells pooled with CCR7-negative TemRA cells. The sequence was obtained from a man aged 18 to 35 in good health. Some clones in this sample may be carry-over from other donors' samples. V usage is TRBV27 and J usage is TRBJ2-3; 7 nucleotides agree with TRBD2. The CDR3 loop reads CASSGLAAGGTDTQYF. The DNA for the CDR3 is TGTGCCAGCAGTGGATTAGCGGCGGGGGGCACAGATACGCAGTATTTT.